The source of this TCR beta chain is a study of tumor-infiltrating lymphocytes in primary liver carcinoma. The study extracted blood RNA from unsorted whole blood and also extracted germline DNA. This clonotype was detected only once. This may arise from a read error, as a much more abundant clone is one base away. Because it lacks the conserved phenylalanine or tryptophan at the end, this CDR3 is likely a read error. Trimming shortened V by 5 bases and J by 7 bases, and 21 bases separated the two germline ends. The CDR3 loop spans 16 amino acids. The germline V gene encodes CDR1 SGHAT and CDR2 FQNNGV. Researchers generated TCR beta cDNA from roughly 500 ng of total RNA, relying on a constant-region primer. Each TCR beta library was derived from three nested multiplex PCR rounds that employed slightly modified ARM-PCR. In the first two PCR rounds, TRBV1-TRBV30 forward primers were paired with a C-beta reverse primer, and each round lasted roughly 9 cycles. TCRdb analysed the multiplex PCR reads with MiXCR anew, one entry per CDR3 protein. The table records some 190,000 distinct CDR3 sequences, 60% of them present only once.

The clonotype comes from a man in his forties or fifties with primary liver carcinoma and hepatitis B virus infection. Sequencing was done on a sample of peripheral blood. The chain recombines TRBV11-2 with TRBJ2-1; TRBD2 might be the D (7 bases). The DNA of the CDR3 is TGTGCCAGCAGCCGTTATGGGGGAGGGAGGGGGAATGAGCAGTTCTCC. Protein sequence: CASSRYGGGRGNEQFS.